Shown below are 32 T cell receptor beta chains from a single sample sequenced in a study of cytomegalovirus exposure and HLA in healthy donors (dated 2017 in TCRdb). The receptor library was made with the immunoSEQ multiplex PCR assay. For the multiplex PCR, a mixture combining 60 forward primers for TCR Vbeta segments and 13 reverse primers for TCR Jbeta segments was used. TCRdb retrieved this table from immuneACCESS and kept in-frame rearrangements only. Not all clones are present; in checked studies, unresolved V genes account for under half, and no reason is known for the remainder. Within this sample are around 150,000 clones, with more than 75% of them counted one time only. The ten largest account for 2% to 2.5% of the sample. Sequencing was carried out using PBMCs. The source is a man aged 18 to 29 in good health and CMV-seropositive.

The J gene is TRBJ1-1, the V gene TRBV25-1; D remains ambiguous. Trimming removed 7 bases at V and 8 bases at J, with 14 bases between. CDR1 is MGHDK and CDR2 is SYGVNS in the germline V gene. This CDR3 contains 12 residues. CDR3 sequence (DNA): TGTGCCAGCACGCGGGTTCATGGCGAAGCTTTCTTT. Protein sequence: CASTRVHGEAFF.

The CDR3 reads CASSGRPGTSGEAGELFF. DNA for the CDR3: TGTGCCAGCAGCGGACGTCCCGGGACTAGCGGGGAGGCCGGGGAGCTGTTTTTT. The rearrangement links TRBV13 to TRBJ2-2; 13 positions match TRBD2. The V and J ends lost 5 bases and 6 bases, in that order; junction bases with no gene match: 12. CDR3 size: 18 residues. Germline V gene lookup returns CDR1 PRHDT and CDR2 FYEKMQ (reference sequence).

V is TRBV5-6 and J is TRBJ1-2, with 7 bases fitting TRBD1. This CDR3 is built from 14 residues. V lost 4 bases to trimming and J lost 3 bases; unmatched junction nucleotides: 6. Germline CDR1 and CDR2: SGHDT and YYEEEE. The CDR3 sequence: CASSPDRDDYGYTF. In DNA form, the CDR3 reads TGTGCCAGCAGCCCCGACAGGGATGACTATGGCTACACCTTC.

The chain couples TRBV29-1 to TRBJ2-2; D is perhaps TRBD2 (6 bases). The V and J ends lost 3 bases and 1 base respectively, with 6 bases between them. The CDR3 has 13 residues. From germline, CDR1 is SQVTM and CDR2 ANQGSEA. The CDR3 DNA sequence: TGCAGCGTTGATAGCGGGAACACCGGGGAGCTGTTTTTT. Translation gives CSVDSGNTGELFF.

This clone was observed a single time. The chain carries TRBV23-1 and TRBJ2-1; the match to TRBD1 covers 9 bases. TRBV23-1 is filed as an ORF, its function uncertain. V was clipped by 8 bases and J by 2 bases; unmatched bases: 7. The CDR3 runs 15 residues. The chain's CDR3 is CASPRGTGTYNEQFF. The CDR3 nucleotides are TGCGCCAGCCCCAGGGGGACAGGGACCTACAATGAGCAGTTCTTC.

V is TRBV7-6 and J is TRBJ1-1; D ambiguous. The CDR3 length is 13 residues. Trimming cost V 2 bases and J 5 bases, with 9 bases left between them. The V gene's germline CDR1 is SGHVS and CDR2 FNYEAQ. CDR3: CASSLLRPTEAFF. As DNA, the CDR3 is TGTGCCAGCAGCTTATTGAGGCCTACTGAAGCTTTCTTT.

This chain uses TRBV4-1 with TRBJ2-1; 9 bases agree with TRBD2. CDR3 size: 15 residues. V was clipped by 2 bases and J by 2 bases; unmatched bases: 1. Germline CDR1 MGHRA, CDR2 YSYEKL. In nucleotides, the CDR3 is TGCGCCAGCAGCCAACTAGCGGGGACCTACAATGAGCAGTTCTTC. Translating it yields CASSQLAGTYNEQFF.

The V call is TRBV4-1, the J call TRBJ1-6, with no clear D. Per germline, CDR1 MGHRA and CDR2 YSYEKL. The CDR3 is 16 residues long. V lost 0 bases and J lost 9, with 15 bases in between. The CDR3 sequence: CASSQDPEGGVSPLHF. CDR3 bases: TGCGCCAGCAGCCAAGACCCGGAAGGCGGGGTTTCACCCCTCCACTTT.

This clone was recorded only once. The gene calls are TRBV27 and TRBJ1-6; no clear D. The CDR3 is made up of 16 amino acids. V was cut by 4 bases and J by 0 bases, with 10 bases left in between. The V gene's germline CDR1 is MNHEY and CDR2 SMNVEV (reference sequence). Here the CDR3 DNA reads TGTGCCAGCAGTTCCGGGGAGGGCTCCTATAATTCACCCCTCCACTTT. Translating gives CASSSGEGSYNSPLHF.

The chain has TRBV5-1 and TRBJ2-2; TRBD2 might be the D (5 bases). Trimming removed 2 bases at V and 5 bases at J, with 7 bases between. From germline, CDR1 is SGHRS and CDR2 YFSETQ. The CDR3 consists of 13 residues. For the CDR3, the DNA is TGCGCCAGCAGCTTTGAGGGAACCGGGGAGCTGTTTTTT. This translates into CASSFEGTGELFF.

The chain uses TRBV11-1 and TRBJ1-6, with TRBD1 matching 7 bases. The CDR3 totals 16 residues. Germline loops: CDR1 SGHAT, CDR2 FQDESV (reference sequence). V trimming: 2 bases; J trimming: 8 bases; junction bases outside the gene matches: 9. For the CDR3, the DNA is TGTGCCAGCAGCTTAATGACAGGGTACGGGGATTCACCCCTCCACTTT. Its protein is CASSLMTGYGDSPLHF.

This clone has a single count. The rearrangement joins TRBV5-1 to TRBJ2-2; tentatively, D is TRBD1 (5 bases). CDR3 size: 15 residues. Germline lookup yields CDR1 SGHRS and CDR2 YFSETQ. Trimming removed 2 bases at V and 6 bases at J, with 14 bases between. The CDR3 protein is CASSFGHPMAGELFF. CDR3 sequence (DNA): TGCGCCAGCAGCTTTGGACACCCCATGGCCGGGGAGCTGTTTTTT.

In DNA form, the CDR3 reads TGTGCCAGCAGTCGACAGGGGGCGACCTACGAGCAGTACTTC. Translation gives CASSRQGATYEQYF. This sequence joins TRBV6-6 and TRBJ2-7; TRBD1 matches at 10 bases. CDR1 is MNHNY and CDR2 is SVGAGI in the germline V gene (reference sequence). The CDR3 spans 14 residues. V was clipped by 5 bases and J by 2 bases; unmatched bases: 3.

This rearrangement joins TRBV7-6 to TRBJ2-1, with TRBD2 identical over 14 bases. CDR3 length: 16 residues. V was clipped by 3 bases and J by 4 bases; unmatched bases: 2. The V gene's germline CDR1 is SGHVS and CDR2 FNYEAQ. This CDR3 is CASSLGTSGGYNEQFF. The CDR3 DNA follows: TGTGCCAGCAGCTTGGGGACTAGCGGGGGTTACAATGAGCAGTTCTTC.

On this clone itself: In the same sample, other DNA sequences code for this CDR3. The CDR3 bases are TGTGCCAGCAGCTCAGGGGTGAACACTGAAGCTTTCTTT. This sequence encodes CASSSGVNTEAFF. This chain links TRBV7-2 with TRBJ1-1; perhaps TRBD1 as D (6 bases). In germline, CDR1 is SGHTA, CDR2 FQGNSA. Trimming took off 4 bases at V and 0 bases at J, with 6 bases between the two ends. This CDR3 contains 13 residues.

This chain connects TRBV4-1 to TRBJ1-2; TRBD1 is a possible D gene (5 bases). The germline CDR1 and CDR2 sequences are MGHRA and YSYEKL. The CDR3 has 14 residues. V lost 3 bases, J lost 2 bases, and 10 bases lay in between. CDR3 region: CASSHGTENYGYTF. CDR3 DNA: TGCGCCAGCAGCCACGGGACTGAGAACTATGGCTACACCTTC.

The chain joins TRBV7-9 to TRBJ2-3; TRBD1 matches at 8 bases. Trimming at V came to 5 bases and at J to 2 bases, leaving 9 bases not matched to a gene. Germline CDR1 is SEHNR and CDR2 is FQNEAQ (reference sequence). The CDR3 sequence is 16 residues long. CDR3 loop: CASSPETGVDTDTQYF. The CDR3 DNA reads as TGTGCCAGCAGCCCAGAGACAGGGGTTGACACAGATACGCAGTATTTT.

Note on this clone: At one end the junction does not follow the germline gene, possibly because of a read error. The V and J genes are TRBV5-6 and TRBJ2-7, with 7 bases aligning to TRBD1. This CDR3 has 14 residues. CDR1 SGHDT and CDR2 YYEEEE come from the germline V gene. The CDR3 coding sequence is TGTGCCGGCAGCCCAAAAGGGGACAGTTACGAGCAGTACTTC. This encodes CAGSPKGDSYEQYF.

The genes are TRBV6-1 and TRBJ2-3, with D tentatively TRBD1 (5 bases). Per the germline V gene, CDR1 is MNHNS and CDR2 is SASEGT. The CDR3 extends over 12 amino acids. V lost 10 bases to trimming and J lost 2 bases, with 10 bases between them. CDR3 sequence (DNA): TGTGCCACAGGACAATCCACAGATACGCAGTATTTT. Protein product: CATGQSTDTQYF.

The chain combines TRBV7-2 with TRBJ2-7, with D perhaps TRBD2 (6 bases). V was clipped by 3 bases and J by 6 bases, with 15 bases between them. The CDR3 has 14 residues. CDR1 is SGHTA and CDR2 is FQGNSA in the germline V gene. CDR3 protein: CASSLGGSESEQYF. The CDR3 region has the DNA TGTGCCAGCAGCTTGGGAGGTTCCGAGAGCGAGCAGTACTTC. Full variable domain (missing parts from reference TRBV7-2 and TRBJ2-7): GAGVSQSPSNKVTEKGKDVELRCDPISGHTALYWYRQSLGQGLEFLIYFQGNSAPDKSGLPSDRFSAERTGGSVSTLTIQRTQQEDSAVYLCASSLGGSESEQYFGPGTRLTVT.

The J gene is TRBJ2-7, the V gene TRBV27, with D uncertain. Trimming left V 1 base short and J 1 base short, with 14 bases between. The CDR3 is 16 amino acids. CDR1 and CDR2 from the germline V gene are MNHEY and SMNVEV (reference sequence). The CDR3 loop is CASSLFAQPTSYEQYF. The CDR3, as DNA: TGTGCCAGCAGTTTATTTGCACAACCGACATCCTACGAGCAGTACTTC.

CDR3 in amino acids: CASSPGGSNYGYTF. Written as DNA, the CDR3 is TGTGCCAGCAGCCCAGGGGGGTCTAACTATGGCTACACCTTC. The rearrangement uses TRBV6-5 and TRBJ1-2, with 7 nucleotides matching TRBD1. The CDR3 length is 14 residues. With V trimmed by 6 bases and J by 0 bases, 4 bases remained unmatched. The V gene's germline CDR1 is MNHEY and CDR2 SVGAGI.

V and J are TRBV6-1 and TRBJ1-5, with D hard to call. Between the trimmed V and J ends, which lost 9 bases and 2 bases, there was a span of 11 bases. Germline-derived CDR1 and CDR2 are MNHNS and SASEGT. The CDR3 loop spans 13 amino acids. The CDR3 bases are TGTGCCAGTTTACTTGAACGCAATCAGCCCCAGCATTTT. Translation gives CASLLERNQPQHF.

This chain uses TRBV7-9 with TRBJ2-1, with a tentative D call TRBD1 (5 bases). V was shortened by 1 base and J by 1 base, with 11 bases between the two germline ends. Germline CDR1 reads SEHNR; CDR2 reads FQNEAQ (reference sequence). This CDR3 comprises 16 residues. The CDR3 DNA sequence: TGTGCCAGCAGCTTAGATCTGGGGCTGTCCTACAATGAGCAGTTCTTC. Amino acid sequence: CASSLDLGLSYNEQFF.

The chain recombines TRBV11-3 with TRBJ2-1; D not resolved. V shed 5 bases and J shed 5 bases, with 16 bases lying between them. Germline V gives CDR1 SGHNT, CDR2 YENEEA. This CDR3 has 15 amino acids. The CDR3 nucleotides are TGTGCCAGCAGCCGTTTCGAGCGCGGAAACAATGAGCAGTTCTTC. It codes for CASSRFERGNNEQFF.

This clone was seen only once. The rearrangement joins TRBV6-5 to TRBJ1-3, with TRBD1 identical over 7 bases. V shed 2 bases, J shed 4 bases, and the junction held 8 bases outside the gene matches. Germline CDR1 is MNHEY and CDR2 is SVGAGI. CDR3 size: 16 residues. CDR3 nucleotides: TGTGCCAGCAGTTACAACGACAGGGCGATCGGAAACACCATATATTTT. Its protein is CASSYNDRAIGNTIYF.

V usage is TRBV30 and J usage is TRBJ2-1; the match to TRBD2 covers 10 bases. V trimming: 4 bases; J trimming: 5 bases; junction bases outside the gene matches: 8. Per germline, CDR1 GTSNPN and CDR2 SVGIG (reference sequence). CDR3 size: 15 residues. The CDR3 nucleotides are TGTGCCTGGACGGCCTATAGCGGGAGGAACAATGAGCAGTTCTTC. Translation gives CAWTAYSGRNNEQFF. The full variable domain, completed using reference TRBV30 and TRBJ2-1, is SQTIHQWPATLVQPVGSPLSLECTVEGTSNPNLYWYRQAAGRGLQLLFYSVGIGQISSEVPQNLSASRPQDRQFILSSKKLLLSDSGFYLCAWTAYSGRNNEQFFGPGTRLTVL.

This clone was counted a few times. J is TRBJ2-5 and V is TRBV10-2; TRBD2 aligns across 9 bases. Germline CDR1 reads WSHSY; CDR2 reads SAAADI. This CDR3 has 12 amino acids. J gave up 5 bases and V 5 bases, and 0 bases lay outside the gene matches. The CDR3 DNA follows: TGCGCCAGCAGTAGCGGGGGGGAGACCCAGTACTTC. It is translated as CASSSGGETQYF.

The gene calls are TRBV5-1 and TRBJ2-3; 9 nucleotides line up with TRBD2. After removal of 2 bases from V and 2 bases from J, the junction contained 9 bases not matched to a gene. Germline V gene lookup returns CDR1 SGHRS and CDR2 YFSETQ. The CDR3 has 17 amino acids. DNA for the CDR3: TGCGCCAGCAGCTTTTCGGAAGCGGGGGGACTCACAGATACGCAGTATTTT. Its protein product is CASSFSEAGGLTDTQYF.

The rearrangement uses TRBV7-2 and TRBJ2-7; 7 bases map to TRBD2. Germline trimming cut 1 base from V and 7 bases from J; bases unmatched to any gene: 10. CDR3 length equals 15 residues. Germline V gene sequence: CDR1 SGHTA, CDR2 FQGNSA. The CDR3 is CASSLDGGGTKEQYF. As DNA, the CDR3 is TGTGCCAGCAGCTTAGATGGCGGGGGAACTAAGGAGCAGTACTTC.

The rearrangement joins TRBV6-6 to TRBJ1-3, with D unresolved. Trimming removed 0 bases at V and 4 bases at J, with 4 bases between. Germline V gene data show CDR1 as MNHNY and CDR2 as SVGAGI (reference sequence). This CDR3 spans 13 amino acids. The CDR3 bases are TGTGCCAGCAGTTACTCGGGCGGAAACACCATATATTTT. It yields the protein CASSYSGGNTIYF.

V usage is TRBV19 and J usage is TRBJ2-7; 11 bases line up with TRBD1. Trimming took 5 bases from V and 0 from J; bases not matched to a gene: 9. The CDR3 consists of 17 residues. Looked up from germline, CDR1 is LNHDA and CDR2 is SQIVND (reference sequence). The CDR3 loop is CASSGTGGAASSYEQYF. The CDR3 bases are TGTGCCAGTAGTGGGACAGGGGGTGCGGCCAGCTCCTACGAGCAGTACTTC.